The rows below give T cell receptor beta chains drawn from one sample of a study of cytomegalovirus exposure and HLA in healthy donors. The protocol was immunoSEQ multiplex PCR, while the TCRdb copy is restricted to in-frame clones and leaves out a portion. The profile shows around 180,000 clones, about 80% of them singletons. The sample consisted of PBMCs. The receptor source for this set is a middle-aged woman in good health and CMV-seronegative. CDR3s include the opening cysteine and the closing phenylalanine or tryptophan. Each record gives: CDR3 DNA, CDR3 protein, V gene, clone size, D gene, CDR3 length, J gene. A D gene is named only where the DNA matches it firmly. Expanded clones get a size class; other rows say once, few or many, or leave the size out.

CDR3nt: TGTGCCAGTTCCCAGGGGGCAGCGGGTAATTCACCCCTCCACTTT; CDR3aa: CASSQGAAGNSPLHF; v_gene: TRBV6-6; abundance: -; d_gene: TRBD1; len: 15; j_gene: TRBJ1-6
CDR3nt: TGTGCCAGCGGAGGACCCAACACCGGGGAGCTGTTTTTT; CDR3aa: CASGGPNTGELFF; v_gene: TRBV6-5; abundance: -; d_gene: -; len: 13; j_gene: TRBJ2-2
CDR3nt: TGCAGCGTTAAGTGGGGGGGCAACCAGCCCCAGCATTTT; CDR3aa: CSVKWGGNQPQHF; v_gene: TRBV29-1; abundance: -; d_gene: -; len: 13; j_gene: TRBJ1-5
CDR3nt: TGCGCCAGCAGCGGAGGACAGGGGGCTACTGAAGCTTTCTTT; CDR3aa: CASSGGQGATEAFF; v_gene: TRBV5-1; abundance: -; d_gene: TRBD1; len: 14; j_gene: TRBJ1-1
CDR3nt: TGTGCCAGCAGTGAGTGGGACAGGGCTAATCAGCCCCAGCATTTT; CDR3aa: CASSEWDRANQPQHF; v_gene: TRBV6-1; abundance: -; d_gene: TRBD1; len: 15; j_gene: TRBJ1-5
CDR3nt: TGTGCCAGCAGCTTAGAGGGCAGGGGCACCGGGGAGCTGTTTTTT; CDR3aa: CASSLEGRGTGELFF; v_gene: TRBV7-2; abundance: -; d_gene: -; len: 15; j_gene: TRBJ2-2
CDR3nt: TGTGCCAGCAGCTCAACGGGACAGGGGGCGCAGAGGCACGCTGGCTACACCTTC; CDR3aa: CASSSTGQGAQRHAGYTF; v_gene: TRBV5-6; abundance: -; d_gene: TRBD1; len: 18; j_gene: TRBJ1-2
CDR3nt: TGTGCCAGCAGCCTAAGGACAGGGCGAATACGCGGGGACGAGCAGTACTTC; CDR3aa: CASSLRTGRIRGDEQYF; v_gene: TRBV14; abundance: -; d_gene: TRBD1; len: 17; j_gene: TRBJ2-7
CDR3nt: TGTGCCAGCAGCTTTAAAAGGGGGACTGGAAACACCATATATTTT; CDR3aa: CASSFKRGTGNTIYF; v_gene: TRBV11-3; abundance: -; d_gene: -; len: 15; j_gene: TRBJ1-3
CDR3nt: TGTGCCAGCAGTGATGGCCGAAGCTCCTATAATTCACCCCTCCACTTT; CDR3aa: CASSDGRSSYNSPLHF; v_gene: TRBV6-1; abundance: -; d_gene: -; len: 16; j_gene: TRBJ1-6
CDR3nt: TGTGCCAGCAGTGTTGTCAGGGGGAATCAGCCCCAGCATTTT; CDR3aa: CASSVVRGNQPQHF; v_gene: TRBV6-1; abundance: few; d_gene: TRBD1; len: 14; j_gene: TRBJ1-5
CDR3nt: TGCGCCAGCAGCTGGACAGGAGGCCAAGAGACCCAGTACTTC; CDR3aa: CASSWTGGQETQYF; v_gene: TRBV5-1; abundance: -; d_gene: TRBD1; len: 14; j_gene: TRBJ2-5
CDR3nt: TGTGCCAGCAGTGACCGTATTGGACAGGGGATCCCCTATGGCTACACCTTC; CDR3aa: CASSDRIGQGIPYGYTF; v_gene: TRBV6-1; abundance: -; d_gene: TRBD1; len: 17; j_gene: TRBJ1-2
CDR3nt: TGTGCCAGCAGAAGGACAGGGGTGAACACTGAAGCTTTCTTT; CDR3aa: CASRRTGVNTEAFF; v_gene: TRBV27; abundance: -; d_gene: TRBD1; len: 14; j_gene: TRBJ1-1
CDR3nt: TGTGCCAGCAGCTTAGGGGGTGGAGGCTCTGGAAACACCATATATTTT; CDR3aa: CASSLGGGGSGNTIYF; v_gene: TRBV7-9; abundance: -; d_gene: -; len: 16; j_gene: TRBJ1-3
CDR3nt: TGTGCCAGCAGTGTCGTAGCGGGAGTCACCAGGGCCGAGCAGTACTTC; CDR3aa: CASSVVAGVTRAEQYF; v_gene: TRBV6-1; abundance: -; d_gene: TRBD2; len: 16; j_gene: TRBJ2-7
CDR3nt: TGTGCCAGCAGCCGGAGCTTGGGGGCAGGCTACAATGAGCAGTTCTTC; CDR3aa: CASSRSLGAGYNEQFF; v_gene: TRBV7-3; abundance: -; d_gene: -; len: 16; j_gene: TRBJ2-1